The sequence of this T cell receptor (beta chain) was determined in a study of control samples from healthy donors and cancer patients (dated by TCRdb to the early 2020s). With respect to this clone: No antigen is known for it. No qualities accompany the bases; no much larger clone lies one base away.

To prepare the library, the immunoSEQ multiplex PCR assay was applied. TCRdb took over this immuneACCESS table, retaining in-frame rearrangements with V and J assigned. Such tables are incomplete; in checked studies, under half of the missing clones stem from an unresolved V gene, and the remainder is unexplained. This sample gives about 120,000 clones in total; approximately 93% of them show up just once. 7.8% of the sample is held by the ten biggest clonotypes. CDR3 length: 15 amino acids, cysteine to phenylalanine. Just CDR3 DNA is preserved here, 45 bases in frame from base 1. V has 3 bases trimmed and J has 3 bases trimmed; junction bases matching no gene number 5. CDR1 and CDR2 (MDHEN, SYDVKM) derive from the germline V gene.

The chain links TRBV28 with TRBJ1-5; 7 of the junction bases match TRBD1. Material for sequencing was blood. This receptor was obtained from a woman younger than 30 in good health. The CDR3 protein is CASSFPGQFNQPQHF. The nucleotide sequence reads as follows: TGTGCCAGCAGTTTCCCGGGACAGTTCAATCAGCCCCAGCATTTT. The full variable domain, with segments outside the CDR3 supplied by the reference TRBV28 and TRBJ1-5 proteins, appears as DVKVTQSSRYLVKRTGEKVFLECVQDMDHENMFWYRQDPGLGLRLIYFSYDVKMKEKGDIPEGYSVSREKKERFSLILESASTNQTSMYLCASSFPGQFNQPQHFGDGTRLSIL.